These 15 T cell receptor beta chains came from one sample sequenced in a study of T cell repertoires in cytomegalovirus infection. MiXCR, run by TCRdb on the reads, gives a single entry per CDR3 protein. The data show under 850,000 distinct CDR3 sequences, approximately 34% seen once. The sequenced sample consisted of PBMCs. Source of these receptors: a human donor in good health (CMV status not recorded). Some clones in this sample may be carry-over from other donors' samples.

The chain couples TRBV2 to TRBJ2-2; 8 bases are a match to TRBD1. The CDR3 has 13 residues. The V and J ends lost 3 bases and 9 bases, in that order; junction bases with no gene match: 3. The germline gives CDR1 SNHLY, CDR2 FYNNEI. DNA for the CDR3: TGTGCCAGCAGTGATCAGGGGGCCCGGGAGCTGTTTTTT. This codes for CASSDQGARELFF.

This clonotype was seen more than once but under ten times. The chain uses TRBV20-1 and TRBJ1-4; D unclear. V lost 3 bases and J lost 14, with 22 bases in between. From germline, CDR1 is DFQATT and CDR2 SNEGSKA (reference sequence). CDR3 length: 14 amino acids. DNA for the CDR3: TGCAGTGCTAGCGGGATCGGACGGTCCTCTTCGCTGTTTTTT. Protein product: CSASGIGRSSSLFF.

The CDR3 here is CSASWSLVGGESNQPQHF. The CDR3 DNA is TGCAGTGCTAGTTGGTCCCTGGTGGGGGGCGAGAGCAATCAGCCCCAGCATTTT. The chain is built from TRBV20-1 and TRBJ1-5; a possible D gene is TRBD1 (6 bases). Deletions cut 3 bases from V and 1 base from J, with 22 bases between. This CDR3 region has 18 residues. The V gene's germline CDR1 is DFQATT and CDR2 SNEGSKA (reference sequence).

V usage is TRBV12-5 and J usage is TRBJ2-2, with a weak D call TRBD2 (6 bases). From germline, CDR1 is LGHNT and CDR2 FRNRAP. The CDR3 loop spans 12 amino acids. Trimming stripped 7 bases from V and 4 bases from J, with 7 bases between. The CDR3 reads CASEAGTGELFF. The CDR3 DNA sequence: TGTGCTAGTGAAGCGGGCACCGGGGAGCTGTTTTTT.

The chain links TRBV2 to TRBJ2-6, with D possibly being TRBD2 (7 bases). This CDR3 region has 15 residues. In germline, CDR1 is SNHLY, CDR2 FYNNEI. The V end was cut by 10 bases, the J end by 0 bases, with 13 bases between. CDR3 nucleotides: TGTGCCACAAGGGGGGGCCACTCTGGGGCCAACGTCCTGACTTTC. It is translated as CATRGGHSGANVLTF.

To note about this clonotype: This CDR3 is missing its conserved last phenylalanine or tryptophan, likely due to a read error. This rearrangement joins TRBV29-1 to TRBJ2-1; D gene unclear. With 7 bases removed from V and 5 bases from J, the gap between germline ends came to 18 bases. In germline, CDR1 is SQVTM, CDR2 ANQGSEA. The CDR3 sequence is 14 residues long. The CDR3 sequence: CSAKESRTNNEQFL. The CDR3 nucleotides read TGCAGCGCGAAAGAGTCAAGGACCAACAATGAGCAGTTCTTA.

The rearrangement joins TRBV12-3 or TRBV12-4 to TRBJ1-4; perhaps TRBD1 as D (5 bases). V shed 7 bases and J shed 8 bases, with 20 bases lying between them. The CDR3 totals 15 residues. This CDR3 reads CASTEEGTEGEKLFF. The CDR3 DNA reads TGTGCCAGCACCGAAGAGGGGACGGAGGGCGAAAAACTGTTTTTT.

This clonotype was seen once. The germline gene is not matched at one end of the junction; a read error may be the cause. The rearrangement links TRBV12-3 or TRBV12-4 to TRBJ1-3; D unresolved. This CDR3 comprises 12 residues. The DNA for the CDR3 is TGTGCCAGCAGTTTAGCAGGCCCTAAGGCGCATTTT. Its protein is CASSLAGPKAHF.

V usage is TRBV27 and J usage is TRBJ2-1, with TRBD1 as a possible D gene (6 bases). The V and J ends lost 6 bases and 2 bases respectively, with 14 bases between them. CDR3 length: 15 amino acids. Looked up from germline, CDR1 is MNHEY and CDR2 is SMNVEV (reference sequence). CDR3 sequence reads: CASSPRGTTYNEQFF. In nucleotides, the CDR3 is TGTGCCAGCAGCCCCAGGGGTACTACCTACAATGAGCAGTTCTTC.

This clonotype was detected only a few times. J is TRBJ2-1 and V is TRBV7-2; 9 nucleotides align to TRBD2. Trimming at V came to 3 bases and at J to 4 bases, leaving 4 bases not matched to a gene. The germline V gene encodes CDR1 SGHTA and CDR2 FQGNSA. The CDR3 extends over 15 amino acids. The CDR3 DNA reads TGTGCCAGCAGCTTGGCGCGGGGGGGGTACAATGAGCAGTTCTTC. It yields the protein CASSLARGGYNEQFF.

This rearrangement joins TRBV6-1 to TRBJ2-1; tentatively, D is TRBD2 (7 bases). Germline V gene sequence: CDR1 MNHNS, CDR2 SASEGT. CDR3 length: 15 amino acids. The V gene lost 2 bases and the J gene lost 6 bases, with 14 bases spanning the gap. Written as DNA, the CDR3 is TGTGCCAGCAGTGAATGGGCGGGGGACACCAATGAGCAGTTCTTC. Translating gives CASSEWAGDTNEQFF.

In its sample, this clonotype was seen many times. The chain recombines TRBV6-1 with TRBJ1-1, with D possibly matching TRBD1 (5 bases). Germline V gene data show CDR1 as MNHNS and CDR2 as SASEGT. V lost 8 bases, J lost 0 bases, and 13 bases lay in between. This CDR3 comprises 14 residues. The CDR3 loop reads CASARGTVNTEAFF. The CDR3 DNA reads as TGTGCCAGCGCCCGGGGCACTGTGAACACTGAAGCTTTCTTT.

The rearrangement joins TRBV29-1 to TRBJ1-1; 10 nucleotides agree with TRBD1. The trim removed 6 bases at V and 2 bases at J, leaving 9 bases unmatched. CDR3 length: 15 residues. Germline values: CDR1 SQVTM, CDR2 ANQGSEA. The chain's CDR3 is CSVWTGGRFNTEAFF. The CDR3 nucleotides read TGCAGCGTCTGGACAGGGGGACGGTTCAACACTGAAGCTTTCTTT.

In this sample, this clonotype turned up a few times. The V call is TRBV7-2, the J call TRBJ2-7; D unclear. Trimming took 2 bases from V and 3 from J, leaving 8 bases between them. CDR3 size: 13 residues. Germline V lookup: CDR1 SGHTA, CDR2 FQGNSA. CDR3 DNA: TGTGCCAGCAGCTTACAGCACCTCTACGAGCAGTACTTC. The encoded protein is CASSLQHLYEQYF.

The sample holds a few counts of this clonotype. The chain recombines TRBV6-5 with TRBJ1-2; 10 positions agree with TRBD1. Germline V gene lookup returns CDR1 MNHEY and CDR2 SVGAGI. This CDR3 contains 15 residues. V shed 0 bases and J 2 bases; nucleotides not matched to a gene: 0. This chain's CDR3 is CASSYSTGGNYGYTF. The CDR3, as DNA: TGTGCCAGCAGTTACTCGACAGGGGGCAACTATGGCTACACCTTC.